This T cell receptor (beta chain) is from a study of T-cell memory formation after mild COVID-19. Sample barcodes and UMIs were carried by the TCR alpha and TCR beta cDNA libraries that 5'RACE generated with constant-segment primers. TCRdb ran MiXCR on the 5' RACE reads and lists one entry per CDR3 protein. The sample lists under 200,000 distinct CDR3 sequences; about a third were seen once. Trimming removed 3 bases at V and 5 bases at J, with 14 bases between. Germline values: CDR1 DFQATT, CDR2 SNEGSKA (reference sequence). CDR3 length: 14 amino acids. This sequence was found in an adult woman who had mild COVID-19 (a few samples of this study predate the infection). Cell type and time point are not known. The chain has TRBV20-1 and TRBJ1-5; TRBD1 might be the D (5 bases). Sequenced: PBMCs or a T cell subset sorted from them (not recorded which). CDR3 nucleotides: TGCAGTGCTAGCAGGCAGGGATCTTATCAGCCCCAGCATTTT. Encoded protein: CSASRQGSYQPQHF.